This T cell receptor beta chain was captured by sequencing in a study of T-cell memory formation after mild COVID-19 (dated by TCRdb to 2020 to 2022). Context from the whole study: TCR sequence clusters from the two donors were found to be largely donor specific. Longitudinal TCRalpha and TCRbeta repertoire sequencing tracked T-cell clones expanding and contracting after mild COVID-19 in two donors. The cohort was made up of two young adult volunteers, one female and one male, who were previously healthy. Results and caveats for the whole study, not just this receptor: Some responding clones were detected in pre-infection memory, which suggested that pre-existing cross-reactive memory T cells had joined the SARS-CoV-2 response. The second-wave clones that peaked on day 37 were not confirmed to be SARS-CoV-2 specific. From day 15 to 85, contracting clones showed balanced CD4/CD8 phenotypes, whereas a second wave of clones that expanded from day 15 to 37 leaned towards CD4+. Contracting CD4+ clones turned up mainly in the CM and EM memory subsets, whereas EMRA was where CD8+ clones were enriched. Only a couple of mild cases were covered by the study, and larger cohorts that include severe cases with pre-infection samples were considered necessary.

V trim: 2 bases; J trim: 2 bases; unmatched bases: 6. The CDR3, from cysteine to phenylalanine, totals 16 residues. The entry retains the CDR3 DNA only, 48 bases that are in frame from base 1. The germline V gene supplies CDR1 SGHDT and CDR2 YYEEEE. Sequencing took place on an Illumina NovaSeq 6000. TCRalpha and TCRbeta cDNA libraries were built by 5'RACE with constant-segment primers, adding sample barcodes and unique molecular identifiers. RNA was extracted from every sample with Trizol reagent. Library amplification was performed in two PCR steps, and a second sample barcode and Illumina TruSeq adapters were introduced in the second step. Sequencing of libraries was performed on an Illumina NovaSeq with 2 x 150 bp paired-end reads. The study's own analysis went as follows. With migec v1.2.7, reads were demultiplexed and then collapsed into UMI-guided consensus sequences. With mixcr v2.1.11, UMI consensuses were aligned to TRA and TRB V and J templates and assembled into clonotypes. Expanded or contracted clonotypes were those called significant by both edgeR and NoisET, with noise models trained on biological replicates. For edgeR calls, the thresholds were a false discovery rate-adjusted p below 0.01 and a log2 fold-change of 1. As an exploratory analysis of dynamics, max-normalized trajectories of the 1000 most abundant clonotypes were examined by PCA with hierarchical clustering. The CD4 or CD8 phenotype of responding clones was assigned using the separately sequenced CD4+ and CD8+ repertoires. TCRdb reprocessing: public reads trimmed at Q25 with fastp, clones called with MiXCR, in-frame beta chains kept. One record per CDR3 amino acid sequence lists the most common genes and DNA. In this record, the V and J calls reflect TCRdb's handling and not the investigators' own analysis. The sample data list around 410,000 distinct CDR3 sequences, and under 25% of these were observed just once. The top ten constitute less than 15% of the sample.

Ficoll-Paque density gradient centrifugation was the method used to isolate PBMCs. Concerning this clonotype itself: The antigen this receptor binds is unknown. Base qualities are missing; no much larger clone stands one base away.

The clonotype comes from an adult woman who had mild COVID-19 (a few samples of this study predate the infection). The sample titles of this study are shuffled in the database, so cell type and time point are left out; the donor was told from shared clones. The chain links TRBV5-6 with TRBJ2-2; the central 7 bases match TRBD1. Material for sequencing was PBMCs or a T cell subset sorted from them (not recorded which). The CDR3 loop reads CASSFVGTANTGELFF. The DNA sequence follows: TGTGCCAGCAGCTTTGTCGGGACAGCTAACACCGGGGAGCTGTTTTTT.